The 32 T cell receptor beta chains presented below share a single source sample, sequenced in a study of blood T cell repertoires in COVID-19. Clones were read by immunoSEQ multiplex PCR, and TCRdb kept only the in-frame ones, dropping some. The sample comprises about 14,000 clones, around nine tenths of which are singletons, and 33% rests with the top ten. The sample taken for sequencing was peripheral blood. Every receptor here comes from a human donor in a cohort sampled during active COVID-19.

The count of this clone is one. This rearrangement joins TRBV29-1 to TRBJ2-5; 7 bases fit TRBD1. The germline V gene encodes CDR1 SQVTM and CDR2 ANQGSEA. The ends lost 1 base at V and 4 bases at J; junction bases unmatched: 9. The CDR3 runs 15 residues. DNA for the CDR3: TGCAGCGTTGAAGGCCCACTAAGACAGGGAGAGACCCAGTACTTC. Its protein product is CSVEGPLRQGETQYF.

V and J are TRBV28 and TRBJ2-7; TRBD1 agrees at 10 bases. The ends lost 4 bases at V and 4 bases at J; junction bases unmatched: 4. Germline lookup yields CDR1 MDHEN and CDR2 SYDVKM. CDR3 length equals 14 residues. The CDR3 bases are TGTGCCAGCAGTTCGGACAGGGGGAGGTACGAGCAGTACTTC. Translation: CASSSDRGRYEQYF.

This chain connects TRBV2 to TRBJ2-7; 11 bases are a match to TRBD1. The trim removed 9 bases at V and 0 bases at J, leaving 7 bases unmatched. CDR3 size: 15 residues. Germline lookup yields CDR1 SNHLY and CDR2 FYNNEI. CDR3 sequence (DNA): TGTGCCAGATCCGGGACAGGGGGAACCTCCTACGAGCAGTACTTC. It codes for CARSGTGGTSYEQYF.

This rearrangement joins TRBV7-8 to TRBJ1-5, with 10 bases matching TRBD1. This CDR3 spans 16 amino acids. The germline V gene has CDR1 SGHVS and CDR2 FQNEAQ. V trimming: 3 bases; J trimming: 4 bases; junction bases outside the gene matches: 6. The CDR3 bases are TGTGCCAGCAGCTTGATGGGACAGGGGCATAATCAGCCCCAGCATTTT. Encoded protein: CASSLMGQGHNQPQHF.

This clone was seen a few times. V gene TRBV6-5 combines with J gene TRBJ2-1, with TRBD1 matching over 7 bases. This CDR3 contains 15 residues. J was trimmed by 5 bases and V by 5 bases; bases with no gene match: 9. The germline CDR1 and CDR2 sequences are MNHEY and SVGAGI. The CDR3 coding sequence is TGTGCCAGCAGTCGGACAGGTGTCCTACACAATGAGCAGTTCTTC. This sequence encodes CASSRTGVLHNEQFF.

The chain recombines TRBV9 with TRBJ1-1; unclear D gene. Trimming shortened V by 3 bases and J by 0 bases, and 6 bases separated the two germline ends. The length of the CDR3 is 13 residues. The germline CDR1 and CDR2 sequences are SGDLS and YYNGEE. CDR3 sequence: CASSARVNTEAFF. As DNA, the CDR3 is TGTGCCAGCAGCGCGAGGGTGAACACTGAAGCTTTCTTT.

The chain joins TRBV6-6 to TRBJ2-3; 8 bases fit TRBD2. Germline V lookup: CDR1 MNHNY, CDR2 SVGAGI (reference sequence). The trim removed 4 bases at V and 5 bases at J, leaving 8 bases unmatched. The CDR3 is made up of 15 amino acids. The CDR3 DNA sequence: TGTGCCAGCAGTTCGAAGCGGGAGAATCGAGATACGCAGTATTTT. It codes for CASSSKRENRDTQYF.

This clone was detected only once. V and J are TRBV6-2 or TRBV6-3 and TRBJ1-5, with a possible D match to TRBD1 (5 bases). V gave up 6 bases and J gave up 2 bases, with 11 bases separating them. The CDR3 is 14 residues long. Germline CDR1 reads MNHEY; CDR2 reads SVGEGT. In DNA form, the CDR3 reads TGTGCCAGCAGCCGCGACAGCCGCAATCAGCCCCAGCATTTT. Protein product: CASSRDSRNQPQHF.

The CDR3 region has the DNA TGTGCCAGCAGTTTATCGAGTGTGGGACTAGCGGCCAACTACGAGCAGTACTTC. It is translated as CASSLSSVGLAANYEQYF. The chain carries TRBV27 and TRBJ2-7; 11 nucleotides match TRBD2. The J segment lost 3 bases and the V segment lost 0 bases, leaving 10 bases of the junction unmatched. The CDR3 runs 18 residues. Germline loops: CDR1 MNHEY, CDR2 SMNVEV (reference sequence).

This rearrangement joins TRBV5-5 to TRBJ2-7; weak D call: TRBD1 (5 bases). From germline, CDR1 is SGHKS and CDR2 YYEKEE (reference sequence). The CDR3 has 13 amino acids. Trimming cost V 6 bases and J 5 bases, with 15 bases left between them. CDR3 in amino acids: CASTTPQGNEQYF. The CDR3 nucleotides are TGTGCCAGCACCACCCCTCAGGGTAACGAGCAGTACTTC.

This clone was counted once. The V gene is TRBV29-1, the J gene TRBJ1-1, with D perhaps matching TRBD1 (5 bases). The length of the CDR3 is 12 residues. Germline V gene data show CDR1 as SQVTM and CDR2 as ANQGSEA. V was shortened by 5 bases and J by 5 bases, with 12 bases between the two germline ends. The CDR3 DNA reads TGCAGCGTTTCGCAGGGTGATACTGAAGCTTTCTTT. This gives the protein CSVSQGDTEAFF.

This chain links TRBV5-1 with TRBJ1-4, with D perhaps TRBD1 (6 bases). Germline V lookup: CDR1 SGHRS, CDR2 YFSETQ. With 0 bases removed from V and 7 bases from J, the gap between germline ends came to 13 bases. CDR3 length: 15 residues. Here the CDR3 DNA reads TGCGCCAGCAGCTTGGCGGGGGGCACGGGTGAAAAACTGTTTTTT. This codes for CASSLAGGTGEKLFF.

This rearrangement joins TRBV6-2 or TRBV6-3 to TRBJ2-3, with D tentatively TRBD2 (7 bases). Germline CDR1 reads MNHEY; CDR2 reads SVGEGT. The CDR3 totals 15 residues. V was shortened by 5 bases and J by 5 bases, with 17 bases between the two germline ends. In DNA form, the CDR3 reads TGTGCCAGCAGTACCGACCGGGGGGCCGGAGATACGCAGTATTTT. This gives the protein CASSTDRGAGDTQYF.

The chain uses TRBV6-6 and TRBJ1-1, with D maybe TRBD1 (6 bases). CDR1 is MNHNY, CDR2 SVGAGI, per germline (reference sequence). CDR3 length equals 14 residues. V was shortened by 6 bases and J by 4 bases, with 15 bases between the two germline ends. CDR3 protein: CASRRQASTTEAFF. The CDR3 DNA sequence: TGTGCCAGCAGGCGACAGGCGTCGACCACTGAAGCTTTCTTT.

Written as DNA, the CDR3 is TGTGCCAGCAGTTGGGGACTAGCGGGCTACAATGAGCAGTTCTTC. It is translated as CASSWGLAGYNEQFF. This chain connects TRBV6-5 to TRBJ2-1; TRBD2 agrees at 12 bases. Germline-derived CDR1 and CDR2 are MNHEY and SVGAGI. The CDR3 sequence is 15 residues long. The trim removed 4 bases at V and 3 bases at J, leaving 1 base unmatched.

This chain joins TRBV15 and TRBJ1-2; tentative D call: TRBD1 (6 bases). The germline V gene encodes CDR1 LNHNV and CDR2 YYDKDF (reference sequence). The CDR3 loop spans 17 amino acids. Trimming took 11 bases from V and 1 from J, leaving 26 bases between them. CDR3 DNA: TGTGCCGTAAGAGGCGTAAGGACAGATTCCTTTAACTATGGCTACACCTTC. Translating it yields CAVRGVRTDSFNYGYTF.

The chain employs TRBV2 and TRBJ2-7; D perhaps matches TRBD1 (6 bases). The CDR3 extends over 17 amino acids. V lost 4 bases and J 6 bases, leaving 25 bases between the germline ends. CDR1 and CDR2 (germline): SNHLY, FYNNEI. The CDR3 loop is CASSGGRGISLGLEQYF. CDR3 bases: TGTGCCAGCAGTGGGGGCAGGGGAATTTCCCTGGGCCTCGAGCAGTACTTC.

The chain couples TRBV11-2 to TRBJ2-1, with D perhaps matching TRBD2 (6 bases). This CDR3 is built from 18 residues. The germline V gene encodes CDR1 SGHAT and CDR2 FQNNGV. The ends were cut back, 5 bases at V and 3 bases at J, with 23 bases in the middle. The CDR3: CASSRRRLGRGFYNEQFF. The CDR3, as DNA: TGTGCCAGCAGCCGCAGACGACTAGGGCGGGGATTCTACAATGAGCAGTTCTTC.

The CDR3 nucleotides read TGTGCCAGCAGCCCCGGACAGGGGGAAATTTCGGATACGCAGTATTTT. It specifies CASSPGQGEISDTQYF. V usage is TRBV7-9 and J usage is TRBJ2-3; 10 bases align to TRBD1. Germline CDR1 is SEHNR and CDR2 is FQNEAQ (reference sequence). V lost 5 bases to trimming and J lost 6 bases; unmatched junction nucleotides: 11. The CDR3 has 16 residues.

The chain employs TRBV7-9 and TRBJ2-7; the match to TRBD2 covers 10 bases. The CDR3 contains 16 residues. Looked up from germline, CDR1 is SEHNR and CDR2 is FQNEAQ (reference sequence). The J segment lost 2 bases and the V segment lost 3 bases, leaving 7 bases of the junction unmatched. The CDR3 sequence is CASSLASGSLPYEQYF. The CDR3, as DNA: TGTGCCAGCAGCTTGGCTAGCGGGAGTCTTCCCTACGAGCAGTACTTC.

The rearrangement links TRBV7-9 to TRBJ2-2; TRBD1 aligns across 10 bases. The germline CDR1 and CDR2 sequences are SEHNR and FQNEAQ (reference sequence). The CDR3 length is 16 residues. J was trimmed by 4 bases and V by 5 bases; bases with no gene match: 7. For the CDR3, the DNA is TGTGCCAGCAGCCCTGGACAGGGGGAAACCACCGGGGAGCTGTTTTTT. As protein: CASSPGQGETTGELFF.

V and J are TRBV7-9 and TRBJ2-7; TRBD1 matches 12 bases. This CDR3 comprises 15 residues. The V and J ends lost 2 bases and 5 bases, in that order; junction bases with no gene match: 4. Germline assignment: CDR1 SEHNR and CDR2 FQNEAQ (reference sequence). The CDR3, as DNA: TGTGCCAGCAGCTTATGGGGACAGGGGGCCGACGAGCAGTACTTC. It encodes CASSLWGQGADEQYF.

The V gene is TRBV5-1, the J gene TRBJ2-7; no clear D. The CDR3 is made up of 15 amino acids. The germline gives CDR1 SGHRS, CDR2 YFSETQ. V was cut by 5 bases and J by 2 bases, with 17 bases left in between. CDR3 region: CASRPLVAGTYEQYF. The CDR3 region has the DNA TGCGCCAGCAGACCCTTGGTGGCAGGCACCTACGAGCAGTACTTC.

This clone has just one count. This chain links TRBV18 with TRBJ1-1, with 9 bases fitting TRBD1. The CDR3 is 16 amino acids. J was trimmed by 1 base and V by 0 bases; bases with no gene match: 3. Germline assignment: CDR1 KGHSH and CDR2 LQKENI. This chain's CDR3 is CASSPPTGGGNTEAFF. The CDR3 bases are TGTGCCAGCTCACCACCGACAGGGGGAGGGAACACTGAAGCTTTCTTT.

The V and J genes are TRBV19 and TRBJ2-7; no definite D call. CDR1 and CDR2 (germline): LNHDA, SQIVND (reference sequence). This CDR3 has 15 amino acids. Trimming cost V 5 bases and J 4 bases, with 18 bases left between them. CDR3 amino acids: CASSETGAPIYEQYF. The CDR3 DNA reads TGTGCCAGTAGTGAGACTGGAGCACCGATATACGAGCAGTACTTC. Using reference TRBV19 and TRBJ2-7 for the parts outside the CDR3, the full variable domain is DGGITQSPKYLFRKEGQNVTLSCEQNLNHDAMYWYRQDPGQGLRLIYYSQIVNDFQKGDIAEGYSVSREKKESFPLTVTSAQKNPTAFYLCASSETGAPIYEQYFGPGTRLTVT.

The chain is built from TRBV10-3 and TRBJ1-2, with no clear D. Germline V gives CDR1 ENHRY, CDR2 SYGVKD. The V gene lost 3 bases and the J gene lost 2 bases, with 7 bases spanning the gap. The CDR3 totals 13 residues. The CDR3 reads CAISEGVNYGYTF. DNA for the CDR3: TGTGCCATCAGTGAAGGAGTCAACTATGGCTACACCTTC.

This chain connects TRBV9 to TRBJ1-2; the match to TRBD1 covers 10 bases. V shed 0 bases, J shed 5 bases, and the junction held 4 bases outside the gene matches. The CDR3 sequence is 15 residues long. The V gene's germline CDR1 is SGDLS and CDR2 YYNGEE. CDR3 sequence reads: CASSVGTGGSYGYTF. CDR3 DNA: TGTGCCAGCAGCGTAGGGACAGGGGGAAGTTATGGCTACACCTTC.

The chain links TRBV5-4 to TRBJ1-2; D possibly corresponds to TRBD1 (5 bases). Germline-derived CDR1 and CDR2 are SGHNT and YYREEE (reference sequence). The V end was cut by 3 bases, the J end by 2 bases, with 8 bases between. The CDR3 is made up of 13 amino acids. CDR3 loop: CASSSQGNYGYTF. The DNA for the CDR3 is TGTGCCAGCAGCTCCCAGGGCAACTATGGCTACACCTTC.

The chain combines TRBV5-5 with TRBJ2-3, with a possible D match to TRBD1 (5 bases). From germline, CDR1 is SGHKS and CDR2 YYEKEE (reference sequence). This CDR3 spans 16 amino acids. With 4 bases removed from V and 0 bases from J, the gap between germline ends came to 15 bases. The CDR3 protein is CASSLPGQTSTDTQYF. The CDR3 nucleotides read TGTGCCAGCAGCCTACCCGGACAAACTAGCACAGATACGCAGTATTTT. The full variable domain, rest sourced from reference TRBV5-5 and TRBJ2-3, is DAGVTQSPTHLIKTRGQQVTLRCSPISGHKSVSWYQQVLGQGPQFIFQYYEKEERGRGNFPDRFSARQFPNYSSELNVNALLLGDSALYLCASSLPGQTSTDTQYFGPGTRLTVL.

V gene TRBV24-1 combines with J gene TRBJ2-7; TRBD2 matches at 11 bases. The CDR3 spans 15 residues. Germline V gives CDR1 KGHDR, CDR2 SFDVKD. The V and J ends lost 2 bases and 4 bases, in that order; junction bases with no gene match: 3. The CDR3 region is CATSDSGTSGYEQYF. In nucleotides, the CDR3 is TGTGCCACCAGTGATTCGGGGACTAGCGGATACGAGCAGTACTTC.

The chain carries TRBV7-6 and TRBJ2-7; 12 nucleotides agree with TRBD2. The CDR3 is 15 residues long. The J segment lost 7 bases and the V segment lost 4 bases, leaving 8 bases of the junction unmatched. The germline gives CDR1 SGHVS, CDR2 FNYEAQ. The CDR3 protein is CASSSWTSGAGEQYF. In nucleotides, the CDR3 is TGTGCCAGCAGCTCTTGGACTAGCGGGGCGGGGGAGCAGTACTTC.

CDR3 in DNA: TGTGCCAGCAGCCCAGGGGGATTGAACACTGAAGCTTTCTTT. Protein: CASSPGGLNTEAFF. The chain carries TRBV7-2 and TRBJ1-1; 7 bases are shared with TRBD1. CDR1 and CDR2 (germline): SGHTA, FQGNSA. The junction had 3 bases not matched to a gene; V was cut back by 5 bases and J by 0 bases. The CDR3 is 14 amino acids.